A selection of T cell receptor beta chains follows, all from one sample in a study of CD8 T cells in ankylosing spondylitis. TCRdb re-analysed the 5' RACE reads in MiXCR, keeping a single row per CDR3 protein. In the table there are more than 400,000 distinct CDR3 sequences, less than 6% of which are singletons. Sequenced material: blood, either unsorted or a sorted T cell fraction (not recorded which). The receptors originated from a male donor with ankylosing spondylitis. Both conserved end residues are part of each CDR3. Fields, in order: D gene, clone size, J gene, V gene, CDR3 protein, CDR3 DNA. D genes are given only for firm matches. Part of the rows lack a size; the others show once, few, many or a class for expanded clones.

d_call: NA
clone_size: many
j_call: TRBJ2-7
v_call: TRBV13
cdr3_aa: CASKGITENEQYF
cdr3_nt: TGTGCCAGCAAGGGGATTACGGAAAACGAGCAGTACTTC

d_call: TRBD2
clone_size: many
j_call: TRBJ2-1
v_call: TRBV7-2
cdr3_aa: CASSPILAGAHNEQFF
cdr3_nt: TGTGCCAGCAGCCCTATTCTAGCGGGAGCCCACAATGAGCAGTTCTTC

d_call: TRBD1
clone_size: many
j_call: TRBJ1-2
v_call: TRBV15
cdr3_aa: CATSKIGQGANSNYGYTF
cdr3_nt: TGTGCCACCAGCAAAATAGGACAGGGGGCGAATTCTAACTATGGCTACACCTTC

d_call: NA
clone_size: many
j_call: TRBJ2-2
v_call: TRBV9
cdr3_aa: CASSHRPSLGTGELFF
cdr3_nt: TGTGCCAGCAGCCACAGACCGTCACTGGGCACCGGGGAGCTGTTTTTT

d_call: TRBD1
clone_size: many
j_call: TRBJ2-7
v_call: TRBV18
cdr3_aa: CASSSTGASYEQYF
cdr3_nt: TGTGCCAGCTCATCCACAGGGGCCTCCTACGAGCAGTACTTC

d_call: NA
clone_size: many
j_call: TRBJ2-2
v_call: TRBV9
cdr3_aa: CASSVEGQMNTGELFF
cdr3_nt: TGTGCCAGCAGCGTAGAAGGACAGATGAACACCGGGGAGCTGTTTTTT

d_call: TRBD1
clone_size: many
j_call: TRBJ2-1
v_call: TRBV11-1
cdr3_aa: CASSAGTGGNEQFF
cdr3_nt: TGTGCCAGCAGCGCCGGGACAGGGGGTAATGAGCAGTTCTTC

d_call: NA
clone_size: many
j_call: TRBJ2-7
v_call: TRBV27
cdr3_aa: CASSLVPLSSYEQYF
cdr3_nt: TGTGCCAGCAGTTTAGTGCCTCTGAGCTCCTACGAGCAGTACTTC

d_call: NA
clone_size: NA
j_call: TRBJ2-7
v_call: TRBV7-2
cdr3_aa: CASSLVLSISYEQYF
cdr3_nt: TGTGCCAGCAGCTTAGTCCTCTCCATCTCCTACGAGCAGTACTTC

d_call: TRBD1
clone_size: many
j_call: TRBJ2-1
v_call: TRBV4-1
cdr3_aa: CASSHSPTGISYNEQFF
cdr3_nt: TGCGCCAGCAGCCATTCGCCGACAGGGATCTCCTACAATGAGCAGTTCTTC

d_call: NA
clone_size: few
j_call: TRBJ2-5
v_call: TRBV9
cdr3_aa: CASSGELGTQYF
cdr3_nt: TGTGCCAGCAGCGGGGAATTAGGGACCCAGTACTTC

d_call: NA
clone_size: many
j_call: TRBJ1-1
v_call: TRBV4-3
cdr3_aa: CASSQDLKRQAFF
cdr3_nt: TGCGCCAGCAGCCAAGATTTGAAGCGCCAGGCTTTCTTT

d_call: NA
clone_size: many
j_call: TRBJ2-7
v_call: TRBV9
cdr3_aa: CASSVGRASSYEQYF
cdr3_nt: TGTGCCAGCAGCGTAGGGAGGGCGAGCTCCTACGAGCAGTACTTC

d_call: NA
clone_size: many
j_call: TRBJ2-3
v_call: TRBV11-2
cdr3_aa: CASSPTVGGDTQYF
cdr3_nt: TGTGCCAGCAGCCCAACCGTGGGTGGAGATACGCAGTATTTT

d_call: NA
clone_size: many
j_call: TRBJ1-1
v_call: TRBV13
cdr3_aa: CASSSPYESDQNTEAFF
cdr3_nt: TGTGCCAGCAGCTCACCCTACGAGAGTGACCAAAACACTGAAGCTTTCTTT

d_call: TRBD1
clone_size: NA
j_call: TRBJ2-7
v_call: TRBV28
cdr3_aa: CASSFSSGTGNEQYF
cdr3_nt: TGTGCCAGCAGTTTCTCCTCCGGGACAGGGAACGAGCAGTACTTC

d_call: NA
clone_size: many
j_call: TRBJ1-6
v_call: TRBV4-1
cdr3_aa: CASSHGTRTDNSPLHF
cdr3_nt: TGCGCCAGCAGCCACGGGACACGGACGGATAATTCACCCCTCCACTTT

d_call: NA
clone_size: many
j_call: TRBJ2-1
v_call: TRBV7-2
cdr3_aa: CASSFGTRNEQFF
cdr3_nt: TGTGCCAGCAGCTTTGGGACACGCAATGAGCAGTTCTTC

d_call: NA
clone_size: many
j_call: TRBJ1-6
v_call: TRBV4-2
cdr3_aa: CASSFDANNSPLHF
cdr3_nt: TGTGCCAGCAGCTTCGACGCAAATAATTCACCCCTCCACTTT

d_call: NA
clone_size: many
j_call: TRBJ1-2
v_call: TRBV7-9
cdr3_aa: CASSRQSTANYGYTF
cdr3_nt: TGTGCCAGCAGCAGACAATCAACAGCTAACTATGGCTACACCTTC

d_call: NA
clone_size: NA
j_call: TRBJ1-1
v_call: TRBV10-1
cdr3_aa: CASSWDDTEAFF
cdr3_nt: TGCGCCAGCAGCTGGGACGACACTGAAGCTTTCTTT

d_call: TRBD1
clone_size: many
j_call: TRBJ2-2
v_call: TRBV24-1
cdr3_aa: CATSDRTGLLTGELFF
cdr3_nt: TGTGCCACCAGTGATCGGACAGGGTTGCTCACCGGGGAGCTGTTTTTT

d_call: NA
clone_size: NA
j_call: TRBJ1-1
v_call: TRBV20-1
cdr3_aa: CCARRQARGSMNTEAFF
cdr3_nt: TGCTGCGCTAGGCGCCAGGCTCGGGGCTCCATGAACACTGAAGCTTTCTTT

d_call: NA
clone_size: many
j_call: TRBJ1-1
v_call: TRBV4-2
cdr3_aa: CASSQDVGTEAFF
cdr3_nt: TGTGCCAGCAGCCAAGATGTGGGGACTGAAGCTTTCTTT

d_call: NA
clone_size: many
j_call: TRBJ2-2
v_call: TRBV20-1
cdr3_aa: CSARLRSGELFF
cdr3_nt: TGCAGTGCCCGACTCCGCAGCGGGGAGCTGTTTTTT

d_call: NA
clone_size: many
j_call: TRBJ1-2
v_call: TRBV20-1
cdr3_aa: CSARELKLESRVGYTF
cdr3_nt: TGCAGTGCTAGAGAATTAAAGCTAGAGTCCAGGGTTGGCTACACCTTC

d_call: NA
clone_size: NA
j_call: TRBJ2-1
v_call: TRBV12-3/TRBV12-4
cdr3_aa: CASSFEGRGYNEQFF
cdr3_nt: TGTGCCAGCAGTTTCGAGGGGCGCGGATACAATGAGCAGTTCTTC

d_call: NA
clone_size: many
j_call: TRBJ2-4
v_call: TRBV5-1
cdr3_aa: CASCETSKNIQYF
cdr3_nt: TGCGCCAGCTGTGAGACATCCAAAAACATTCAGTACTTC

d_call: TRBD2
clone_size: many
j_call: TRBJ2-1
v_call: TRBV12-3/TRBV12-4
cdr3_aa: CASSLADLGNEQFF
cdr3_nt: TGTGCCAGCAGCCTAGCGGACCTAGGAAATGAGCAGTTCTTC

d_call: NA
clone_size: few
j_call: TRBJ2-5
v_call: TRBV7-2
cdr3_aa: CASSLSDGITQYF
cdr3_nt: TGTGCCAGCAGCTTAAGTGATGGGATAACCCAGTACTTC

d_call: NA
clone_size: many
j_call: TRBJ1-1
v_call: TRBV9
cdr3_aa: CASSVEQNTEAFF
cdr3_nt: TGTGCCAGCAGCGTAGAACAGAACACTGAAGCTTTCTTT

d_call: NA
clone_size: many
j_call: TRBJ1-1
v_call: TRBV20-1
cdr3_aa: CSAPGRGFTEAFF
cdr3_nt: TGCAGTGCTCCGGGGCGCGGATTCACTGAAGCTTTCTTT

d_call: TRBD1
clone_size: many
j_call: TRBJ2-1
v_call: TRBV7-9
cdr3_aa: CASSSHKQGARDEQFF
cdr3_nt: TGTGCCAGCAGCTCACATAAACAGGGGGCAAGAGATGAGCAGTTCTTC

d_call: NA
clone_size: many
j_call: TRBJ2-2
v_call: TRBV7-9
cdr3_aa: CASISYGELFF
cdr3_nt: TGTGCCAGCATTTCTTACGGGGAGCTGTTTTTT

d_call: TRBD1
clone_size: many
j_call: TRBJ2-5
v_call: TRBV10-3
cdr3_aa: CAISDLPGQETQYF
cdr3_nt: TGTGCCATCAGTGATCTTCCGGGACAGGAGACCCAGTACTTC

d_call: TRBD1
clone_size: many
j_call: TRBJ2-1
v_call: TRBV27
cdr3_aa: CASSLVTGGWNEQFF
cdr3_nt: TGTGCCAGCAGTTTAGTGACAGGGGGGTGGAATGAGCAGTTCTTC